This TCR beta chain originates from a study of blood T cell repertoires in COVID-19 (TCRdb year 2020). Notes on the research overall: Samples covering the acute and convalescent phases of COVID-19 were provided by collaborators in the United States, Italy and Spain. The material from the prospective study consisted of cDNA or gDNA derived from T cells, B-cell-depleted T cells, or PBMCs. Deeply sampled blood TCRbeta repertoires from subjects exposed to, actively infected with, or recovered from COVID-19 were included in the dataset. The repertoires were made available in a free public database intended to serve as a resource for research on the immune response to SARS-CoV-2. Samples were obtained from the ongoing ImmuneRACE study (first 160 participants) and from over 1,000 subjects provided by 6 global collaborators. The sample metadata nearly always contained a de-identified subject ID, COVID-19 status, age in years and sex. HLA class I and class II types, where available, came from metadata supplied by the sample provider rather than from assay-based typing.

As concerns this clone: What this receptor recognizes is not known. No base-level quality is on record; no much larger clone is a single base apart.

TCRbeta CDR3 regions were amplified from genomic DNA by means of the immunoSEQ Assay, a bias-controlled multiplex PCR. In the authors' own workflow: The number of nucleated cells in each sample was estimated by amplification of reference gene primers within the assay. To quantify the absolute abundance of each unique TCRbeta CDR3 rearrangement, sequence reads were collapsed and filtered. For each sample, productive Simpson clonality was calculated as the square root of Simpson's diversity index over productive rearrangements. TCRdb mirrors the immuneACCESS table, restricted to in-frame sequences. Some clones are absent from its copies; in checked studies, under half trace to an unresolved V gene, and the reason for the others is unknown. The D gene and trimming were derived from the DNA, and the V and J assignments and clone size from that table. Present in this sample are 390,000 or so clones, about 90% of which were seen just once. Around 2.8% of the sample goes to the ten largest clones.

One collaborating source in Seattle enrolled patients during active infection and followed them longitudinally through the course of disease. Each collaborating institution followed its own protocols to collect whole blood in K2EDTA tubes. For TCRbeta analysis, collaborators shipped samples in one of three forms: frozen whole blood, isolated PBMCs, or DNA extracted from either of those sample types. Here V drops 0 bases and J drops 5 bases, and the junction holds 5 bases not matched to any gene. Its CDR3 holds 16 amino acids, cysteine through phenylalanine. Of the read, only the CDR3 DNA is kept; its 48 bases are in frame from base 1. The CDR1 and CDR2 encoded by the germline V gene are SGHRS and YFSETQ. Study-wide findings and limitations: The amount of clinical and demographic metadata varied by source and participant and was provided uncurated.

The TCR comes from a woman aged 30 to 39 with COVID-19, enrolled during active disease. The specimen was peripheral blood. This sequence uses TRBV5-1 and TRBJ1-6, with 7 junctional bases fitting TRBD1. The CDR3 loop reads CASSLGQGEDNSPLHF. Read as DNA, the sequence is TGCGCCAGCAGCTTGGGACAGGGCGAGGATAATTCACCCCTCCACTTT.